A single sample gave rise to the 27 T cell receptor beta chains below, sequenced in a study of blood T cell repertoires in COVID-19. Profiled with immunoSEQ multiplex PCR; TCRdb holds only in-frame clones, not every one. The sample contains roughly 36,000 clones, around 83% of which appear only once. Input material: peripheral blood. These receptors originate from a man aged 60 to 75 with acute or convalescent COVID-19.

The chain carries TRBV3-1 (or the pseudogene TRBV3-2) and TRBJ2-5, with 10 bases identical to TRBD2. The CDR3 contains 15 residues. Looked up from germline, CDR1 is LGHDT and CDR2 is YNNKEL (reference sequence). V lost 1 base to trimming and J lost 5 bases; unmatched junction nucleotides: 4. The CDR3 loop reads CASSQGLAGVETQYF. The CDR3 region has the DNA TGTGCCAGCAGCCAAGGGCTAGCGGGAGTGGAGACCCAGTACTTC.

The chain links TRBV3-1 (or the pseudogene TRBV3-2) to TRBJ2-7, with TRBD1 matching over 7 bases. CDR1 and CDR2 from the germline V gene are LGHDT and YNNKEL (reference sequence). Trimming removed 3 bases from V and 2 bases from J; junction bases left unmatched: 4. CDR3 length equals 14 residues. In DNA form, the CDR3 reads TGTGCCAGCAGCCATAGGGACAGTCCCTACGAGCAGTACTTC. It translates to CASSHRDSPYEQYF.

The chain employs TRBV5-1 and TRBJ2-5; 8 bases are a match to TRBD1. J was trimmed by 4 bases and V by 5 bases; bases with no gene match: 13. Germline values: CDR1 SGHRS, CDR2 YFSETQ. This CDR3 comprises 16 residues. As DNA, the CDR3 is TGCGCCAGCAGGTTAACGGGACAGGAGCGAGGAGAGACCCAGTACTTC. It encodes CASRLTGQERGETQYF.

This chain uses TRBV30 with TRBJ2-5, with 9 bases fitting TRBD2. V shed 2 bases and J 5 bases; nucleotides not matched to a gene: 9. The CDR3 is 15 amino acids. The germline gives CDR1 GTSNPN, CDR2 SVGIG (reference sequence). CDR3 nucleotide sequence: TGTGCCTGGAGTTCATTAGCGGGAGAGGGGGAGACCCAGTACTTC. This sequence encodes CAWSSLAGEGETQYF.

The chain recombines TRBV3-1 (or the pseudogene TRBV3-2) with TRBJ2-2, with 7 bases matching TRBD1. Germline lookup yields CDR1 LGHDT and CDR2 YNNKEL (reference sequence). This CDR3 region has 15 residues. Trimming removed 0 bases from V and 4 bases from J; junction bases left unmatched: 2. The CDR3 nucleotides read TGTGCCAGCAGCCAAGATACAGGGGCCACCGGGGAGCTGTTTTTT. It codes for CASSQDTGATGELFF.

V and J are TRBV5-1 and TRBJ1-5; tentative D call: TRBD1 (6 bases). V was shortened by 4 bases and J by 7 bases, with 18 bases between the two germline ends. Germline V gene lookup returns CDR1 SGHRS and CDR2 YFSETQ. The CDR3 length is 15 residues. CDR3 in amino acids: CASSPAPGAKQPQHF. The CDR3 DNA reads TGCGCCAGCAGCCCGGCCCCAGGGGCGAAACAGCCCCAGCATTTT.

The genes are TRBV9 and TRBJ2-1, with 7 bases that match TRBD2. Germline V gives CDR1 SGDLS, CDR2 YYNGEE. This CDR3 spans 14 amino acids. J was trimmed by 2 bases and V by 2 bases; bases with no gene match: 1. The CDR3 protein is CASSVRGAYNEQFF. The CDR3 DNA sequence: TGTGCCAGCAGCGTCCGGGGGGCCTACAATGAGCAGTTCTTC.

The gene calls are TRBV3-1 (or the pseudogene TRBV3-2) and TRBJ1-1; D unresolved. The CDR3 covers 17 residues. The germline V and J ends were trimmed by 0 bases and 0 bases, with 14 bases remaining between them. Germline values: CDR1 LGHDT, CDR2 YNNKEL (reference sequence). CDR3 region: CASSQEVVPGLNTEAFF. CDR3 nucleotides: TGTGCCAGCAGCCAAGAAGTGGTCCCGGGGTTGAACACTGAAGCTTTCTTT.

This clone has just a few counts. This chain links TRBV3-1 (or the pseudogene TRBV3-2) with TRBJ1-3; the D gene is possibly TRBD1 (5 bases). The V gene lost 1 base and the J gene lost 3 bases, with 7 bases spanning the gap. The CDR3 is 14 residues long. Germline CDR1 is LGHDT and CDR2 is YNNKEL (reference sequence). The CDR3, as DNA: TGTGCCAGCAGCCAAGGGGGGGTTGGAAACACCATATATTTT. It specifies CASSQGGVGNTIYF.

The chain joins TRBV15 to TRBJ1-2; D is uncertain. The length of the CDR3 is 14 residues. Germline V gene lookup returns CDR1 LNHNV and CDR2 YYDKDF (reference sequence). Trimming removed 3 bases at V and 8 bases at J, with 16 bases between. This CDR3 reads CATSSLTGLGGYTF. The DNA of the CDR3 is TGTGCCACCAGCAGTCTAACGGGTCTAGGCGGCTACACCTTC.

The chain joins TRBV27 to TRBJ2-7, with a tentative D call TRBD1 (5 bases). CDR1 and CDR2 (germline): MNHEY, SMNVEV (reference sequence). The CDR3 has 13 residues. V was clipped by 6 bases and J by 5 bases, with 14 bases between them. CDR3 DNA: TGTGCCAGCAGACCTCAGGCCAGGGACGAGCAGTACTTC. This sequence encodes CASRPQARDEQYF.

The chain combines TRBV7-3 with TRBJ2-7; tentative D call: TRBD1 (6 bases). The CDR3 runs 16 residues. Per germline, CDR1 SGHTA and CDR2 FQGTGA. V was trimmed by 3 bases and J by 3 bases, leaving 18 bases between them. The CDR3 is CASSFPRWTVHYEQYF. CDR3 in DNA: TGTGCCAGCAGCTTTCCGAGGTGGACAGTTCACTACGAGCAGTACTTC.

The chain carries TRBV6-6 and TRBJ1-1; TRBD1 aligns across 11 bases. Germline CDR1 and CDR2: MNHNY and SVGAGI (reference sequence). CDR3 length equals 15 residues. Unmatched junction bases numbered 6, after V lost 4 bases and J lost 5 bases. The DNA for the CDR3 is TGTGCCAGCAGTTGGGGGACAGGGGGAAGGACTGAAGCTTTCTTT. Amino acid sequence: CASSWGTGGRTEAFF.

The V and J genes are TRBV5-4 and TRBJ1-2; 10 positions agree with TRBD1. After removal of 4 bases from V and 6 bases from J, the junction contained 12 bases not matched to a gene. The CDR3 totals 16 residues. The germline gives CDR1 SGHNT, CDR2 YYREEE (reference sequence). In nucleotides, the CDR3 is TGTGCCAGCAGCCCGGGGACAGGGGCTCCCGGGGATGGCTACACCTTC. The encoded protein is CASSPGTGAPGDGYTF.

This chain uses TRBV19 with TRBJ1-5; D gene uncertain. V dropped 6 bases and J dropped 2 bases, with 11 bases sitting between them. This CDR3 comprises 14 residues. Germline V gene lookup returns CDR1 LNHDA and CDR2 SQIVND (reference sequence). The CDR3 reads CASSPGWGNQPQHF. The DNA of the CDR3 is TGTGCCAGTAGCCCGGGGTGGGGCAATCAGCCCCAGCATTTT.

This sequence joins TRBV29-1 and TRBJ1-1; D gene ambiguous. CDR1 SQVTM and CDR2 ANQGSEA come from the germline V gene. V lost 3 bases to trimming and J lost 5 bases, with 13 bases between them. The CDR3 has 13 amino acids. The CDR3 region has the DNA TGCAGCGTTGAGGAGGTTGTAGGTACTGAAGCTTTCTTT. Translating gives CSVEEVVGTEAFF.

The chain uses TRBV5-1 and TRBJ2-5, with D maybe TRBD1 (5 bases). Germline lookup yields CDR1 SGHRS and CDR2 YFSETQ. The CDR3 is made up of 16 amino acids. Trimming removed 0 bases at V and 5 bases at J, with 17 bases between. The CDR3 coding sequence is TGCGCCAGCAGCTTGGGAGCCCAGGGTTTCATTGAGACCCAGTACTTC. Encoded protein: CASSLGAQGFIETQYF.

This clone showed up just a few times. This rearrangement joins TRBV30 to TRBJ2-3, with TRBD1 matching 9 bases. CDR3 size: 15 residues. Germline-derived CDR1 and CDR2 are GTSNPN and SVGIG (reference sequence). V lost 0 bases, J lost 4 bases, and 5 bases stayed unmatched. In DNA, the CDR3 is TGTGCCTGGAGTGTGGGGACAGGGAATTCAGATACGCAGTATTTT. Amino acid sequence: CAWSVGTGNSDTQYF. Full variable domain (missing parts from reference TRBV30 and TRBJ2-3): SQTIHQWPATLVQPVGSPLSLECTVEGTSNPNLYWYRQAAGRGLQLLFYSVGIGQISSEVPQNLSASRPQDRQFILSSKKLLLSDSGFYLCAWSVGTGNSDTQYFGPGTRLTVL.

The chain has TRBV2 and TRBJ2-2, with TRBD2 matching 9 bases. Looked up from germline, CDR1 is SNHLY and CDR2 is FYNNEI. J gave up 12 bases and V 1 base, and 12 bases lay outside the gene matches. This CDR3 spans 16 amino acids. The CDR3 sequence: CASSEGLAGSQMQLFF. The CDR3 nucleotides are TGTGCCAGCAGTGAAGGGCTAGCGGGGAGCCAAATGCAGCTGTTTTTT.

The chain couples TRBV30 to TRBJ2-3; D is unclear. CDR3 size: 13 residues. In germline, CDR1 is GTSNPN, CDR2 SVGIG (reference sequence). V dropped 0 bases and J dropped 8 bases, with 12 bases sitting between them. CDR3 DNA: TGTGCCTGGAGTGTAATAGGAGATGGTACGCAGTATTTT. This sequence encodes CAWSVIGDGTQYF.

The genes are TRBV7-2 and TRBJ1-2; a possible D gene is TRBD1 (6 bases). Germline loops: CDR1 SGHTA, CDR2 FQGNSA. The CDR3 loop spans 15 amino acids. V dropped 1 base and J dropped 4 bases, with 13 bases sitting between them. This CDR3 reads CASSLVGGGFYGYTF. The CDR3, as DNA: TGTGCCAGCAGCTTAGTAGGTGGGGGCTTCTATGGCTACACCTTC.

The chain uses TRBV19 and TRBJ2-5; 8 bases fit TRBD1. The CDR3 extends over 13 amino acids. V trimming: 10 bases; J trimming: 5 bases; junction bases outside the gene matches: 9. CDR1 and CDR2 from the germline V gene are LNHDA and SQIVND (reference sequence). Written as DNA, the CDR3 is TGTGCCACCGGGACAGGAGATACGGAGACCCAGTACTTC. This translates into CATGTGDTETQYF.

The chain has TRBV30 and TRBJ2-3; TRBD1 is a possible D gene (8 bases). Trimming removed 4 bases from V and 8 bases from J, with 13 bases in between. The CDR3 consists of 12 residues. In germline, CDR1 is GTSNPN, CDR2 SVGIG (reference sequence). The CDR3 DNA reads TGTGCCTGGAACAGGGGGAGGGGTACGCAGTATTTT. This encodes CAWNRGRGTQYF.

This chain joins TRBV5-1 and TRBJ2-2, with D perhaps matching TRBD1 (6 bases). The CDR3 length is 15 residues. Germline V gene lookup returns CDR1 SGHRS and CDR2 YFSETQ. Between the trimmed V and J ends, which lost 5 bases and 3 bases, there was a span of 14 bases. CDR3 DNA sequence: TGCGCCAGCAGGGAGCAGGGGACGTACACCGGGGAGCTGTTTTTT. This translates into CASREQGTYTGELFF.

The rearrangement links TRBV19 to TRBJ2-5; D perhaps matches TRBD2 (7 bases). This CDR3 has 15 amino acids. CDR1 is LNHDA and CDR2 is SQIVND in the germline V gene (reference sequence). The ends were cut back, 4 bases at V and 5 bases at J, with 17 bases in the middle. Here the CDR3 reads CASSTLGGAGETQYF. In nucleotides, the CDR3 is TGTGCCAGTAGTACGCTAGGGGGGGCGGGGGAGACCCAGTACTTC.

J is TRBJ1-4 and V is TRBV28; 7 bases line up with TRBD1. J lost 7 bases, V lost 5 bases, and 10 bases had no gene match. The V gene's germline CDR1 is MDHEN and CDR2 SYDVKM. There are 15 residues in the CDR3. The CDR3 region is CASSPPGPGGEKLFF. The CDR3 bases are TGTGCCAGCAGTCCCCCCGGGCCAGGGGGTGAAAAACTGTTTTTT.

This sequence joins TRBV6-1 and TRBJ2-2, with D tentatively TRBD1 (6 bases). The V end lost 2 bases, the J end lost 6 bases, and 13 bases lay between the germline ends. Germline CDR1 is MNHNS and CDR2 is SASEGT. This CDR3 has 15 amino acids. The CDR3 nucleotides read TGTGCCAGCAGTGAATTGGGGGCAGTCCCCGGGGAGCTGTTTTTT. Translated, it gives CASSELGAVPGELFF.